Below, 32 T cell receptor beta chains from the same sample are listed, as sequenced in a study of cytomegalovirus exposure and HLA in healthy donors. The PCR employed 60 Vbeta primers together with 13 Jbeta primers. The assay was immunoSEQ multiplex PCR, and TCRdb's table has in-frame clones only and misses some. This sample has 95,000 to 110,000 clones, with around 73% found just once. The material sequenced was PBMCs. The receptors shown here come from a man aged 25 to 45 in good health and CMV-seronegative.

CDR3 in DNA: TGTGCCAGCAGGGGAGCGATAAACCCCTACAATGAGCAGTTCTTC. It encodes CASRGAINPYNEQFF. This rearrangement joins TRBV2 to TRBJ2-1, with D possibly being TRBD2 (5 bases). The CDR3 consists of 15 residues. Deletions cut 6 bases from V and 2 bases from J, with 14 bases between. Germline lookup yields CDR1 SNHLY and CDR2 FYNNEI. Full variable domain (rest looked up from reference TRBV2 and TRBJ2-1): EPEVTQTPSHQVTQMGQEVILRCVPISNHLYFYWYRQILGQKVEFLVSFYNNEISEKSEIFDDQFSVERPDGSNFTLKIRSTKLEDSAMYFCASRGAINPYNEQFFGPGTRLTVL.

This chain uses TRBV7-9 with TRBJ2-1, with TRBD1 identical over 7 bases. With V trimmed by 5 bases and J by 10 bases, 5 bases remained unmatched. Germline CDR1 SEHNR, CDR2 FQNEAQ (reference sequence). The length of the CDR3 is 12 residues. The CDR3 is CASSLDRKEQFF. CDR3 bases: TGTGCCAGCAGCCTGGACAGGAAGGAGCAGTTCTTC.

The rearrangement links TRBV5-1 to TRBJ2-7; tentative D call: TRBD2 (6 bases). CDR1 SGHRS and CDR2 YFSETQ come from the germline V gene. The length of the CDR3 is 17 residues. The ends were cut back, 0 bases at V and 5 bases at J, with 21 bases in the middle. The CDR3 protein is CASSLDTAGAGRDEQYF. The CDR3 region has the DNA TGCGCCAGCAGCTTGGATACAGCGGGTGCGGGTAGGGACGAGCAGTACTTC.

This sequence joins TRBV28 and TRBJ1-5; maybe TRBD1 (6 bases). V was shortened by 5 bases and J by 1 base, with 12 bases between the two germline ends. The CDR3 contains 15 residues. CDR1 MDHEN and CDR2 SYDVKM come from the germline V gene. The CDR3 is CASSKQGRSNQPQHF. CDR3 in DNA: TGTGCCAGCAGTAAACAGGGTAGAAGCAATCAGCCCCAGCATTTT.

The chain couples TRBV11-2 to TRBJ1-2; D ambiguous. Trimming stripped 3 bases from V and 2 bases from J, with 10 bases between. The CDR3 spans 14 residues. The germline V gene encodes CDR1 SGHAT and CDR2 FQNNGV. The CDR3 DNA reads as TGTGCCAGCAGCTTCTCCGACGGGAACTATGGCTACACCTTC. Protein sequence: CASSFSDGNYGYTF.

The rearrangement links TRBV29-1 to TRBJ2-1, with a weak D call TRBD2 (6 bases). Trimming took 7 bases from V and 10 from J, leaving 11 bases between them. Looked up from germline, CDR1 is SQVTM and CDR2 is ANQGSEA. The CDR3 covers 10 residues. The CDR3 nucleotides read TGCAGCGCTGCGGGGTCAGAGCAGTTCTTC. This encodes CSAAGSEQFF.

CDR3 sequence reads: CASSITSSSYEQYF. For the CDR3, the DNA is TGCGCCAGCAGTATTACGTCCAGCTCCTACGAGCAGTACTTC. The rearrangement links TRBV23-1 to TRBJ2-7; D remains unclear. TRBV23-1 is given ORF status, its function remaining uncertain. CDR3 length: 14 amino acids. The ends were cut back, 5 bases at V and 0 bases at J, with 11 bases in the middle.

V and J are TRBV5-4 and TRBJ1-1; a weak D match, TRBD1 (6 bases). Germline V lookup: CDR1 SGHNT, CDR2 YYREEE (reference sequence). Trimming took 2 bases from V and 5 from J, leaving 16 bases between them. The CDR3 covers 15 residues. The CDR3 loop reads CASSFGRGPLTEAFF. The CDR3, as DNA: TGTGCCAGCAGCTTCGGCAGGGGCCCTCTTACTGAAGCTTTCTTT.

This rearrangement joins TRBV13 to TRBJ1-4; maybe TRBD1 (6 bases). V lost 3 bases, J lost 10 bases, and 21 bases lay in between. This CDR3 has 16 residues. Per germline, CDR1 PRHDT and CDR2 FYEKMQ (reference sequence). CDR3 residues: CASSFSSTGAYGKLFF. The CDR3, as DNA: TGTGCCAGCAGCTTTAGTTCGACAGGAGCTTACGGAAAACTGTTTTTT.

The rearrangement joins TRBV2 to TRBJ1-2, with D perhaps TRBD1 (5 bases). The CDR3 is 15 residues long. Germline lookup yields CDR1 SNHLY and CDR2 FYNNEI. Trimming took 1 base from V and 0 from J, leaving 9 bases between them. The CDR3 region is CASSEGRAPNYGYTF. Here the CDR3 DNA reads TGTGCCAGCAGTGAAGGCAGGGCACCTAACTATGGCTACACCTTC.

This clone has just a few counts. This sequence joins TRBV28 and TRBJ1-1; 9 nucleotides align to TRBD1. Germline-derived CDR1 and CDR2 are MDHEN and SYDVKM. The CDR3 runs 15 residues. V gave up 3 bases and J gave up 4 bases; unmatched junction bases: 6. The CDR3 DNA reads TGTGCCAGCAGTTTCGGGACAGGGCGAACCACTGAAGCTTTCTTT. Protein: CASSFGTGRTTEAFF.

The J gene is TRBJ2-1, the V gene TRBV5-1, with D possibly being TRBD2 (6 bases). CDR1 SGHRS and CDR2 YFSETQ come from the germline V gene. The germline V and J ends were trimmed by 4 bases and 5 bases, with 13 bases remaining between them. CDR3 length: 14 amino acids. The CDR3 DNA sequence: TGCGCCAGCAGCCCGGGACTTGCTAACAATGAGCAGTTCTTC. Translation gives CASSPGLANNEQFF.

The V call is TRBV18, the J call TRBJ1-2; the D gene is possibly TRBD1 (6 bases). This CDR3 is built from 13 residues. Looked up from germline, CDR1 is KGHSH and CDR2 is LQKENI. V lost 1 base, J lost 6 bases, and 9 bases lay in between. The CDR3 region has the DNA TGTGCCAGCTCACCACAACAGGGAGATGGCTACACCTTC. Its protein is CASSPQQGDGYTF.

This chain joins TRBV4-1 and TRBJ1-2; 10 nucleotides match TRBD1. Per germline, CDR1 MGHRA and CDR2 YSYEKL. V dropped 4 bases and J dropped 2; count of bases not matched to a gene: 4. The CDR3 runs 15 residues. CDR3 protein: CASSPSTGGNYGYTF. CDR3 DNA: TGCGCCAGCAGCCCATCGACAGGGGGCAACTATGGCTACACCTTC.

The chain couples TRBV6-5 to TRBJ1-2; D uncertain. The V end lost 6 bases, the J end lost 2 bases, and 16 bases lay between the germline ends. The CDR3 has 15 amino acids. Germline V gene sequence: CDR1 MNHEY, CDR2 SVGAGI. In DNA, the CDR3 is TGTGCCAGCAGCTTCCATGAAGGAGGGAACTATGGCTACACCTTC. Translated: CASSFHEGGNYGYTF.

V usage is TRBV7-2 and J usage is TRBJ2-1; TRBD2 matches at 11 bases. The length of the CDR3 is 16 residues. The V and J ends lost 5 bases and 6 bases, in that order; junction bases with no gene match: 9. CDR1 SGHTA and CDR2 FQGNSA come from the germline V gene. The chain's CDR3 is CASSVISGGVSNEQFF. DNA for the CDR3: TGTGCCAGCAGCGTTATTAGCGGGGGGGTTTCCAATGAGCAGTTCTTC.

This clone was detected only a few times. The chain links TRBV19 to TRBJ2-2, with 10 bases fitting TRBD1. Germline values: CDR1 LNHDA, CDR2 SQIVND (reference sequence). Unmatched junction bases numbered 8, after V lost 4 bases and J lost 3 bases. The length of the CDR3 is 17 residues. The CDR3 DNA sequence: TGTGCCAGTAGTACCCTCTTGGGGACAGGGGACACCGGGGAGCTGTTTTTT. It is translated as CASSTLLGTGDTGELFF.

A note on this clone: The same CDR3 is also encoded by other DNA sequences in this sample. The rearrangement joins TRBV4-1 to TRBJ2-5; the D gene is possibly TRBD1 (5 bases). Germline lookup yields CDR1 MGHRA and CDR2 YSYEKL. The CDR3 consists of 15 residues. The V gene lost 0 bases and the J gene lost 3 bases, with 11 bases spanning the gap. CDR3 DNA sequence: TGCGCCAGCAGCCAAGATTCAGGGCTTAAAGAGACCCAGTACTTC. It yields the protein CASSQDSGLKETQYF.

The chain recombines TRBV7-6 with TRBJ2-7; D is perhaps TRBD2 (5 bases). The CDR3 sequence is 15 residues long. V lost 5 bases to trimming and J lost 6 bases, with 20 bases between them. Per germline, CDR1 SGHVS and CDR2 FNYEAQ. The CDR3 DNA reads as TGTGCCAGCAGCCCCCTCGCCGGGGAAGGGAGCGAGCAGTACTTC. Residues: CASSPLAGEGSEQYF. Filled out from reference TRBV7-6 and TRBJ2-7, the complete variable domain reads GAGVSQSPRYKVTKRGQDVALRCDPISGHVSLYWYRQALGQGPEFLTYFNYEAQQDKSGLPNDRFSAERPEGSISTLTIQRTEQRDSAMYRCASSPLAGEGSEQYFGPGTRLTVT.

This chain connects TRBV6-1 to TRBJ2-1; tentative D call: TRBD2 (6 bases). CDR1 MNHNS and CDR2 SASEGT come from the germline V gene. The CDR3 extends over 14 amino acids. V was shortened by 6 bases and J by 7 bases, with 16 bases between the two germline ends. CDR3 loop: CASRTSPPTNEQFF. The CDR3 nucleotides are TGTGCCAGCAGAACTAGCCCTCCTACTAATGAGCAGTTCTTC.

The rearrangement links TRBV6-1 to TRBJ2-5, with TRBD2 identical over 8 bases. This CDR3 spans 17 amino acids. Germline CDR1 and CDR2: MNHNS and SASEGT. J lost 5 bases, V lost 2 bases, and 13 bases had no gene match. The CDR3 DNA reads TGTGCCAGCAGTGAATCTTCGGGACTAGTAGCCTCGGAGACCCAGTACTTC. It specifies CASSESSGLVASETQYF.

The chain carries TRBV11-2 and TRBJ2-7; a weak D match, TRBD2 (5 bases). CDR3 length: 15 residues. V gave up 1 base and J gave up 2 bases, with 12 bases separating them. Germline V gene sequence: CDR1 SGHAT, CDR2 FQNNGV. CDR3 in DNA: TGTGCCAGCAGCTTAGGCGGGCTAGCCCCCTACGAGCAGTACTTC. This translates into CASSLGGLAPYEQYF.

The rearrangement links TRBV6-1 to TRBJ2-5, with 8 bases identical to TRBD2. The germline V gene has CDR1 MNHNS and CDR2 SASEGT. V gave up 2 bases and J gave up 1 base; unmatched junction bases: 6. There are 16 residues in the CDR3. This CDR3 reads CASSEPGLASQETQYF. The CDR3 nucleotides read TGTGCCAGCAGTGAACCTGGACTAGCTAGCCAAGAGACCCAGTACTTC.

This chain links TRBV19 with TRBJ1-5, with 10 bases identical to TRBD1. CDR3 length: 14 residues. Trimming at V came to 5 bases and at J to 4 bases, leaving 2 bases not matched to a gene. Germline-derived CDR1 and CDR2 are LNHDA and SQIVND (reference sequence). DNA of the CDR3: TGTGCCAGTAGTGCGGGACAGGGGAATCAGCCCCAGCATTTT. It translates to CASSAGQGNQPQHF.

V and J are TRBV10-3 and TRBJ2-3; 7 nucleotides align to TRBD1. CDR3 length: 14 residues. The trim removed 4 bases at V and 1 base at J, leaving 2 bases unmatched. Per germline, CDR1 ENHRY and CDR2 SYGVKD. DNA of the CDR3: TGTGCCATCAGTGCGCAGGGGGGCACAGATACGCAGTATTTT. It specifies CAISAQGGTDTQYF.

The chain links TRBV19 to TRBJ1-1; maybe TRBD1 (5 bases). Per the germline V gene, CDR1 is LNHDA and CDR2 is SQIVND (reference sequence). This CDR3 has 17 amino acids. V was cut by 3 bases and J by 0 bases, with 17 bases left in between. CDR3 in DNA: TGTGCCAGTAGTATCGGTCGGCAGGGCCGGGTGAACACTGAAGCTTTCTTT. Protein product: CASSIGRQGRVNTEAFF.

In its sample, this clone was seen a few times. The chain combines TRBV19 with TRBJ2-7; TRBD1 matches at 8 bases. The CDR3 covers 14 residues. Trimming cost V 5 bases and J 2 bases; bases outside gene matches: 5. The germline V gene encodes CDR1 LNHDA and CDR2 SQIVND (reference sequence). CDR3 loop: CASSSRDRTYEQYF. In DNA form, the CDR3 reads TGTGCCAGTAGTTCCCGGGACAGGACCTACGAGCAGTACTTC.

This chain links TRBV19 with TRBJ1-1, with a tentative D call TRBD1 (6 bases). Germline V gene sequence: CDR1 LNHDA, CDR2 SQIVND (reference sequence). The CDR3 runs to 15 residues. V was cut by 1 base and J by 2 bases, with 11 bases left in between. In DNA form, the CDR3 reads TGTGCCAGTAGTATAGTTAGGGGGTTTAACACTGAAGCTTTCTTT. Translating gives CASSIVRGFNTEAFF.

The chain joins TRBV19 to TRBJ2-7; 16 positions match TRBD2. With V trimmed by 6 bases and J by 7 bases, 18 bases remained unmatched. This CDR3 has 19 residues. Per the germline V gene, CDR1 is LNHDA and CDR2 is SQIVND (reference sequence). CDR3: CASSPGRGLAGGPRSEQYF. CDR3 sequence (DNA): TGTGCCAGTAGCCCCGGCAGGGGACTAGCGGGAGGGCCCCGTTCAGAGCAGTACTTC.

This chain connects TRBV9 to TRBJ2-3, with 10 bases fitting TRBD1. The trim removed 4 bases at V and 11 bases at J, leaving 4 bases unmatched. CDR3 length equals 12 residues. Germline V lookup: CDR1 SGDLS, CDR2 YYNGEE. The CDR3 here is CASSIGTGEQYF. The CDR3 DNA reads as TGTGCCAGCAGCATAGGGACAGGGGAGCAGTATTTT.

This chain connects TRBV6-1 to TRBJ1-2; TRBD1 aligns across 7 bases. Germline lookup yields CDR1 MNHNS and CDR2 SASEGT. V shed 3 bases, J shed 12 bases, and the junction held 16 bases outside the gene matches. The CDR3 sequence is 15 residues long. The CDR3 protein is CASSDGGQLSPADTF. In DNA, the CDR3 is TGTGCCAGCAGTGACGGGGGACAGCTATCCCCAGCTGACACCTTC.

The count of this clone is one. The gene calls are TRBV9 and TRBJ1-2; possibly TRBD1 for D (5 bases). The V gene's germline CDR1 is SGDLS and CDR2 YYNGEE. The V end lost 0 bases, the J end lost 8 bases, and 20 bases lay between the germline ends. CDR3 length: 16 amino acids. This CDR3 is CASSVADSSPSIGYTF. DNA for the CDR3: TGTGCCAGCAGCGTAGCTGACAGCTCACCTTCTATCGGCTACACCTTC.